The rows below give T cell receptor beta chains drawn from one sample of a study of blood T cells in healthy people across ages. TCRdb redid the calling of the 5' RACE reads with MiXCR, one entry per CDR3 protein. The table includes some 900,000 distinct CDR3 sequences, roughly 50% detected once. Sequencing input: blood. The receptors here all came from a young man in good health. CDR3s include the opening cysteine and the closing phenylalanine or tryptophan. D genes are given only for firm matches. A row's size may be missing; if present it is once, few, many or a size class.

J gene: TRBJ2-3
V gene: TRBV29-1
D gene: .
clone size: .
CDR3 DNA: TGCAGCTTCTTAAGACACGGCACAGATACGCAGTATTTT
CDR3 protein: CSFLRHGTDTQYF

J gene: TRBJ2-3
V gene: TRBV5-1
D gene: .
clone size: once
CDR3 DNA: TGCGCCAGCAGCTTGGCTCCGGGGTACACAGATACGCAGTATTTT
CDR3 protein: CASSLAPGYTDTQYF

J gene: TRBJ2-7
V gene: TRBV3-1
D gene: .
clone size: .
CDR3 DNA: TGTGCCAGCAGCCGCTACCGGGGATACGAGCAGTACTTC
CDR3 protein: CASSRYRGYEQYF

J gene: TRBJ2-5
V gene: TRBV5-1
D gene: .
clone size: .
CDR3 DNA: TGCGCCAGCAGCTTGAGGGTAGACGGGACCCAGTACTTC
CDR3 protein: CASSLRVDGTQYF

J gene: TRBJ2-7
V gene: TRBV18
D gene: .
clone size: .
CDR3 DNA: TGTGCCAGCTCACCACCTAAACTAGCCTACGAGCAGTACTTC
CDR3 protein: CASSPPKLAYEQYF

J gene: TRBJ1-2
V gene: TRBV20-1
D gene: .
clone size: few
CDR3 DNA: TGCAGTGCTGCCCCTAGGGGTAGGTCTGGCTACACCTTC
CDR3 protein: CSAAPRGRSGYTF

J gene: TRBJ2-1
V gene: TRBV4-3
D gene: .
clone size: few
CDR3 DNA: TGCGCCAGCAGCCAAGATCGAGGGGTAGAGGGCGATGAGCAGTTCTTC
CDR3 protein: CASSQDRGVEGDEQFF

J gene: TRBJ2-1
V gene: TRBV25-1
D gene: .
clone size: .
CDR3 DNA: TGTGCCAGCAGTGAATGGTCCCCTAGCCAGAACAATGAGCAGTTCTTC
CDR3 protein: CASSEWSPSQNNEQFF

J gene: TRBJ2-3
V gene: TRBV20-1
D gene: .
clone size: few
CDR3 DNA: TGCAGTGCTACAGGGGAGAGTACAGATACGCAGTATTTT
CDR3 protein: CSATGESTDTQYF

J gene: TRBJ1-2
V gene: TRBV5-1
D gene: .
clone size: few
CDR3 DNA: TGCGCCAGCAGCTTCACAGGGATCGATGGCTACACCTTC
CDR3 protein: CASSFTGIDGYTF

J gene: TRBJ1-1
V gene: TRBV6-6
D gene: .
clone size: .
CDR3 DNA: TGTGCCAGCATCCTAGACACTGAAGCTTTCTTT
CDR3 protein: CASILDTEAFF

J gene: TRBJ2-7
V gene: TRBV20-1
D gene: TRBD1
clone size: .
CDR3 DNA: TGCAGTGCTAGACCGTCGACAGGGAACTACGAGCAGTACTTC
CDR3 protein: CSARPSTGNYEQYF

J gene: TRBJ2-7
V gene: TRBV6-1
D gene: .
clone size: .
CDR3 DNA: TGTGCCAGCACCGGGACGGACTACGAGCAGTACTTC
CDR3 protein: CASTGTDYEQYF

J gene: TRBJ1-5
V gene: TRBV28
D gene: .
clone size: .
CDR3 DNA: TGTGCCAGCAGTGGGGGGGGCAGGGTTTCTTTCTTTAGCAATCAGCCCCAGCATTTT
CDR3 protein: CASSGGGRVSFFSNQPQHF

J gene: TRBJ1-2
V gene: TRBV20-1
D gene: .
clone size: .
CDR3 DNA: TGCAGTGCTAGAGATTTCGGGACCCTAGCCTATGGCTACACCTTC
CDR3 protein: CSARDFGTLAYGYTF

J gene: TRBJ2-3
V gene: TRBV27
D gene: .
clone size: .
CDR3 DNA: TGTGCCAGCAGATATCTAGATACGCAGTATTTT
CDR3 protein: CASRYLDTQYF

J gene: TRBJ2-2
V gene: TRBV12-3/TRBV12-4
D gene: TRBD1
clone size: .
CDR3 DNA: TGTGCCAGCAGTTTAAGGGGGACAGGGGTCACCGGGGAGCTGTTTTTT
CDR3 protein: CASSLRGTGVTGELFF

J gene: TRBJ2-3
V gene: TRBV7-9
D gene: TRBD1
clone size: few
CDR3 DNA: TGTGCCAGCAGCTTACCCGGGACAGGGGATCCAGATACGCAGTATTTT
CDR3 protein: CASSLPGTGDPDTQYF

J gene: TRBJ2-3
V gene: TRBV30
D gene: .
clone size: .
CDR3 DNA: TGTGCCTGGAGTCGGCGGCATACGCAGTATTTT
CDR3 protein: CAWSRRHTQYF

J gene: TRBJ2-7
V gene: TRBV7-2
D gene: TRBD1
clone size: .
CDR3 DNA: TGTGCCAGCAGCTTACCTCAGGGGACAGGGGACTACGAGCAGTACTTC
CDR3 protein: CASSLPQGTGDYEQYF

J gene: TRBJ2-7
V gene: TRBV4-2
D gene: .
clone size: .
CDR3 DNA: TGTGCCAGCAACCGCCGCACATACGAGCAGTACTTC
CDR3 protein: CASNRRTYEQYF

J gene: TRBJ2-4
V gene: TRBV3-1
D gene: .
clone size: .
CDR3 DNA: TGTGCCAGCAGCCAAGGAGGGGCGTTCAAAAACATTCAGTACTTC
CDR3 protein: CASSQGGAFKNIQYF

J gene: TRBJ2-1
V gene: TRBV29-1
D gene: .
clone size: .
CDR3 DNA: TGCAGCCTGATGGAGATTAACAATGAGCAGTTCTTC
CDR3 protein: CSLMEINNEQFF

J gene: TRBJ2-7
V gene: TRBV7-9
D gene: .
clone size: .
CDR3 DNA: TGTGCCAGCAGCTCGACCAGATTGGCACAAGCCGAGCAGTACTTC
CDR3 protein: CASSSTRLAQAEQYF

J gene: TRBJ1-1
V gene: TRBV4-1
D gene: .
clone size: .
CDR3 DNA: TGCGCCAGCAGCCAAGTGGGAGCCTCCGAAGCTTTCTTT
CDR3 protein: CASSQVGASEAFF

J gene: TRBJ1-2
V gene: TRBV7-2
D gene: .
clone size: .
CDR3 DNA: TGTGCCAGCAGCTTAGAGGTCGGAGGCTACACCTTC
CDR3 protein: CASSLEVGGYTF

J gene: TRBJ2-3
V gene: TRBV7-3
D gene: .
clone size: .
CDR3 DNA: TGTGCCAGCAGCCCACTGACAGGAGGGGGCACAGATACGCAGTATTTT
CDR3 protein: CASSPLTGGGTDTQYF

J gene: TRBJ1-5
V gene: TRBV11-2
D gene: .
clone size: few
CDR3 DNA: TGTGCCAGCAGCTTAGATTGGGTGGGTAGCAATCAGCCCCAGCATTTT
CDR3 protein: CASSLDWVGSNQPQHF

J gene: TRBJ2-7
V gene: TRBV6-5
D gene: .
clone size: .
CDR3 DNA: TGTGCCAGCAGTTACCACAATCGCGAGCAGTACTTC
CDR3 protein: CASSYHNREQYF

J gene: TRBJ2-6
V gene: TRBV5-1
D gene: TRBD1
clone size: few
CDR3 DNA: TGCGCCAGCAGCTTGTCCGGACAGGGGACACCTGGGGCCAACGTCCTGACTTTC
CDR3 protein: CASSLSGQGTPGANVLTF

J gene: TRBJ2-4
V gene: TRBV11-1
D gene: .
clone size: .
CDR3 DNA: TGTGCCAGCAGCCCCAGCGGTGGTGCCAAAAACATTCAGTACTTC
CDR3 protein: CASSPSGGAKNIQYF

J gene: TRBJ2-3
V gene: TRBV12-3/TRBV12-4
D gene: .
clone size: .
CDR3 DNA: TGTGCCAGCAGGGGAAAAGTGGGAACAGATACGCAATATTTT
CDR3 protein: CASRGKVGTDTQYF

J gene: TRBJ2-5
V gene: TRBV2
D gene: TRBD2
clone size: .
CDR3 DNA: TGTGCCAGCAGCGAAGCCGGGACTATCCTGGAGACCCAGTACTTC
CDR3 protein: CASSEAGTILETQYF

J gene: TRBJ1-2
V gene: TRBV2
D gene: TRBD1
clone size: .
CDR3 DNA: TGTGCCAGCAGTGAAGCGGGCAGGGGGCTTTATGGCTACACCTTC
CDR3 protein: CASSEAGRGLYGYTF

J gene: TRBJ2-7
V gene: TRBV10-3
D gene: .
clone size: .
CDR3 DNA: TGTGCCATCAGTGAGTCCGGGGGCGCGAATTACGAGCAGTACTTC
CDR3 protein: CAISESGGANYEQYF

J gene: TRBJ2-1
V gene: TRBV29-1
D gene: TRBD2
clone size: .
CDR3 DNA: TGCAGCGTTCAAGGGACTAGCGGGTCCTACAATGAGCAGTTCTTC
CDR3 protein: CSVQGTSGSYNEQFF

J gene: TRBJ1-2
V gene: TRBV9
D gene: TRBD1
clone size: .
CDR3 DNA: TGTGCCAGCAGCGTAGAGAGACAGGGGAGTGGTGGCTACACCTTC
CDR3 protein: CASSVERQGSGGYTF

J gene: TRBJ1-2
V gene: TRBV5-1
D gene: .
clone size: few
CDR3 DNA: TGCGCCAGCATTGAGTCGGAAAACTATGGCTACACCTTC
CDR3 protein: CASIESENYGYTF

J gene: TRBJ2-2
V gene: TRBV12-3/TRBV12-4
D gene: TRBD1
clone size: few
CDR3 DNA: TGTGCCAGCAGTCCTCAGGGGGAAGCGAACACCGGGGAGCTGTTTTTT
CDR3 protein: CASSPQGEANTGELFF

J gene: TRBJ2-7
V gene: TRBV30
D gene: .
clone size: few
CDR3 DNA: TGTGCCTGGAGGTGGGGCCGAGACGAGCAGTACTTC
CDR3 protein: CAWRWGRDEQYF

J gene: TRBJ1-4
V gene: TRBV2
D gene: TRBD1
clone size: .
CDR3 DNA: TGTGCCAGCAGGAAAACCGGGACAGAAAATGAAAAACTGTTTTTT
CDR3 protein: CASRKTGTENEKLFF

J gene: TRBJ2-3
V gene: TRBV30
D gene: TRBD1
clone size: .
CDR3 DNA: TGTGCCTGGTCCGGGCGGACAGGGAGCACAGATACGCAGTATTTT
CDR3 protein: CAWSGRTGSTDTQYF

J gene: TRBJ2-1
V gene: TRBV12-3/TRBV12-4
D gene: .
clone size: .
CDR3 DNA: TGTGCCAGCACCTCACGGACGGGGTTGAATGAGCAGTTCTTC
CDR3 protein: CASTSRTGLNEQFF

J gene: TRBJ2-3
V gene: TRBV7-2
D gene: .
clone size: .
CDR3 DNA: TGTGCCAGCAGCTTACAACTCGGGGGTAATCCAGATACGCAGTATTTT
CDR3 protein: CASSLQLGGNPDTQYF